This T cell receptor beta chain was observed in a study of T cell changes during pregnancy in multiple sclerosis. Only in-frame clones appear in the TCRdb table, and some are missing; sequencing was by immunoSEQ multiplex PCR. The table lists approximately 23,000 clones, about 90% of them singletons. CDR1 is SGDLS and CDR2 is YYNGEE in the germline V gene. This CDR3 is 17 amino acids long. The V segment lost 6 bases and the J segment 8 bases; nucleotides outside the gene matches: 16. The material was CD4+ T cells from peripheral blood mononuclear cells, obtained in the third trimester of pregnancy. This rearrangement joins TRBV9 to TRBJ2-2; 10 bases align to TRBD2. The receptor comes from a female donor in good health, enrolled as a control in a pregnancy study. The CDR3 here is CASTPRASGGVGGELFF. Here the CDR3 DNA reads TGTGCCAGCACCCCGCGCGCTAGCGGGGGTGTGGGAGGGGAGCTGTTTTTT.